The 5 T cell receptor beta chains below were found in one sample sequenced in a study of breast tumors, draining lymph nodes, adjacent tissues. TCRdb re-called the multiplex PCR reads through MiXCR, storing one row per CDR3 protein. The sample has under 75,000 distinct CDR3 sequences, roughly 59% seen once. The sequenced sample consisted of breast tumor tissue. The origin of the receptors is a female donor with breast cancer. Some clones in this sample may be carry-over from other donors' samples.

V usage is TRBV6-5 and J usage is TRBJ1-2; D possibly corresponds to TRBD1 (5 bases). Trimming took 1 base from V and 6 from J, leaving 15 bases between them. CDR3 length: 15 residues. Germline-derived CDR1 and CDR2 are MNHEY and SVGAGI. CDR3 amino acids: CASSYYPGRSDGYTF. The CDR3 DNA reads TGTGCCAGCAGTTACTACCCGGGACGGTCGGATGGCTACACCTTC.

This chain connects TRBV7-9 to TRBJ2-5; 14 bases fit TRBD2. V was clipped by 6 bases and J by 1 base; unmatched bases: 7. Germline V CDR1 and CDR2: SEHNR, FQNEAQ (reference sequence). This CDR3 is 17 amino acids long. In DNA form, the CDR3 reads TGTGCCAGCAGTGCGGGGACTAGCGGGGGCTTCCAAGAGACCCAGTACTTC. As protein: CASSAGTSGGFQETQYF. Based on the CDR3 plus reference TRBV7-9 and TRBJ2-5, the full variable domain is DTGVSQNPRHKITKRGQNVTFRCDPISEHNRLYWYRQTLGQGPEFLTYFQNEAQLEKSRLLSDRFSAERPKGSFSTLEIQRTEQGDSAMYLCASSAGTSGGFQETQYFGPGTRLLVL.

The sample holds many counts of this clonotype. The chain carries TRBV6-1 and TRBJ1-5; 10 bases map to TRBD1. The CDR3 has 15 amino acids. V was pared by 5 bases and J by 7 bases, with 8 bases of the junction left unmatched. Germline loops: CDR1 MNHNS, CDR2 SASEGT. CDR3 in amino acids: CASSMTGGARQPQHF. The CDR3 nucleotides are TGTGCCAGCAGTATGACAGGGGGCGCGAGGCAGCCCCAGCATTTT.

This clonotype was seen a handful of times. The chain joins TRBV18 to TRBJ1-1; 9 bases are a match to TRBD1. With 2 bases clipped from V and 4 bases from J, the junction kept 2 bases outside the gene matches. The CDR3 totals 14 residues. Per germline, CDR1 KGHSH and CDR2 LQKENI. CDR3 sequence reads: CASSPLDRGTEAFF. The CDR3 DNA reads TGTGCCAGCTCACCATTGGACAGGGGCACTGAAGCTTTCTTT.

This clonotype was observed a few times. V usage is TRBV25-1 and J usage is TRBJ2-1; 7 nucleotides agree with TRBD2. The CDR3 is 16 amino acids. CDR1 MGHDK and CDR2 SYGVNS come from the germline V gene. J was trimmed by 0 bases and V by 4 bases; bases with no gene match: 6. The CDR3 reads CASSASRTSSYNEQFF. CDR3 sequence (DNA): TGTGCCAGCAGTGCTTCCCGGACTAGCTCCTACAATGAGCAGTTCTTC.